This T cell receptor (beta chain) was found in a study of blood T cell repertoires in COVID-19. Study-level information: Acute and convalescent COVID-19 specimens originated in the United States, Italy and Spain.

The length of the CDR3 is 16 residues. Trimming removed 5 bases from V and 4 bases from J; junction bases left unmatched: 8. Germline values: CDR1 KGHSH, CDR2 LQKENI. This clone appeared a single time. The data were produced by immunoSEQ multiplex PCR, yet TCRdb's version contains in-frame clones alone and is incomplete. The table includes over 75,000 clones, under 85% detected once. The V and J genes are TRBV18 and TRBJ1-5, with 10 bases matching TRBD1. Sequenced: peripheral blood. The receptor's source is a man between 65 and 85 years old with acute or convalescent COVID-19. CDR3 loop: CASSAMPGQGNQPQHF. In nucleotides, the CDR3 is TGTGCCAGCTCAGCAATGCCGGGACAGGGGAATCAGCCCCAGCATTTT.